Detailed here is one TCR beta chain. The CDR3 covers 16 residues. V lost 0 bases and J lost 8; bases outside the gene matches: 8. The data stem from a study of T cell changes during pregnancy in multiple sclerosis. Sequenced by immunoSEQ multiplex PCR; TCRdb stores in-frame clones only, minus some. The table records about 67,000 clones, 92% of them present only once. The sample in question was peripheral blood, obtained in the second trimester of pregnancy. This TCR came from a female donor in good health, enrolled as a control in a pregnancy study. V is TRBV23-1 and J is TRBJ2-1; 9 positions agree with TRBD2. TRBV23-1 belongs to the ORF category, with a function that is uncertain. CDR3 bases: TGCGCCAGCAGTCAATCTTGGCGGGAGGGCCTCTATGAGCAGTTCTTC. The encoded protein is CASSQSWREGLYEQFF.